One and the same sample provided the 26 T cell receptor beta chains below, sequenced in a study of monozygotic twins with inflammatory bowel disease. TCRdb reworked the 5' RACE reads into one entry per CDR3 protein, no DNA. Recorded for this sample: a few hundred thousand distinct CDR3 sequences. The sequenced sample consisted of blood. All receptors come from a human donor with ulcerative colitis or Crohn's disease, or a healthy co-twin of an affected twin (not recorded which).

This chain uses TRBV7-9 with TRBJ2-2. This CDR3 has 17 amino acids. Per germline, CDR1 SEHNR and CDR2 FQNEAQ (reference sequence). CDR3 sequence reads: CASSLASRTGGTGELFF.

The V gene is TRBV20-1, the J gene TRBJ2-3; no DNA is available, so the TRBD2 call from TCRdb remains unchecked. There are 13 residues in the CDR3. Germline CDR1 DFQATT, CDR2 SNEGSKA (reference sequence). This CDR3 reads CSASSGAVDTQYF.

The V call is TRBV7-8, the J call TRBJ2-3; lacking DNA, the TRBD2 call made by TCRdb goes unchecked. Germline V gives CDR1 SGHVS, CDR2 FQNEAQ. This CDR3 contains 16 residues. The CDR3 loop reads CASSLDSQPSTDTQYF. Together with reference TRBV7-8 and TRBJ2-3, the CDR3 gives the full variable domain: GAGVSQSPRYKVAKRGQDVALRCDPISGHVSLFWYQQALGQGPEFLTYFQNEAQLDKSGLPSDRFFAERPEGSVSTLKIQRTQQEDSAVYLCASSLDSQPSTDTQYFGPGTRLTVL.

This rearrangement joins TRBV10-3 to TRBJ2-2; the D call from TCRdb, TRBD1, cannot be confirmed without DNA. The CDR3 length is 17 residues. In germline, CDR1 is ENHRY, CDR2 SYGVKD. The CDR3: CAISASTGAKNTGELFF.

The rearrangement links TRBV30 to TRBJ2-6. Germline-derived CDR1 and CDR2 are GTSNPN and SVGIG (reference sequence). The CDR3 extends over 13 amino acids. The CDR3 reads CAWRMTGPNVLTF.

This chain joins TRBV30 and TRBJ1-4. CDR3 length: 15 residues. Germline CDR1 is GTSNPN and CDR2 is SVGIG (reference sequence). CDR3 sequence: CAWALLTTTNEKLFF.

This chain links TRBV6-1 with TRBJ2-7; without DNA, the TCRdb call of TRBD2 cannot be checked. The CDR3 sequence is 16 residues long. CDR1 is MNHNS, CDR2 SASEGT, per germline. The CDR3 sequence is CASSRIGTSGIDEQYF.

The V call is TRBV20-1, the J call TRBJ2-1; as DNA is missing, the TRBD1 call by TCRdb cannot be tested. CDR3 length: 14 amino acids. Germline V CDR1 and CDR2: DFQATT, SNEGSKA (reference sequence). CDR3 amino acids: CSASLGTSYNEQFF.

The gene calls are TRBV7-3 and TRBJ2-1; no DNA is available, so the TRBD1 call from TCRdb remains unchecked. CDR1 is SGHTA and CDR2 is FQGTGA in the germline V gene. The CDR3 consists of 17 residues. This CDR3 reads CASSLTSPRTPYNEQFF.

CDR3 protein: CASSLPIKHTIYF. The chain employs TRBV7-2 and TRBJ1-3. The CDR3 runs 13 residues. Germline CDR1 reads SGHTA; CDR2 reads FQGNSA.

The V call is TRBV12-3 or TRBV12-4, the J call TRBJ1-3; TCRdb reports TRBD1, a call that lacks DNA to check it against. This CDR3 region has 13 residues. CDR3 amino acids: CASSLRGTDTIYF.

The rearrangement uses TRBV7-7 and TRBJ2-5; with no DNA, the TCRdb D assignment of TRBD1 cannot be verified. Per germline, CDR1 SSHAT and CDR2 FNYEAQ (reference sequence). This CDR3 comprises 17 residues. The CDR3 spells CASSLTPGTAPRETQYF.

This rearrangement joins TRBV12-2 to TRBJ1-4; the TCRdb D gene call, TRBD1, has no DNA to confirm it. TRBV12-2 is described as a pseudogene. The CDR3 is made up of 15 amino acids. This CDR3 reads CASRCRGGEGEKLFF.

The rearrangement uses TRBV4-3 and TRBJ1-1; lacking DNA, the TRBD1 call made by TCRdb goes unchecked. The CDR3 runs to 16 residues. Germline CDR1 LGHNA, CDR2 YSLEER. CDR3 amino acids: CASSQDSRGGRTEAFF.

This CDR3 reads CASSLIKQGESYGYTF. The rearrangement uses TRBV5-1 and TRBJ1-2; TCRdb's D call, TRBD1, is unchecked because there is no DNA. CDR3 length equals 16 residues. The V gene's germline CDR1 is SGHRS and CDR2 YFSETQ.

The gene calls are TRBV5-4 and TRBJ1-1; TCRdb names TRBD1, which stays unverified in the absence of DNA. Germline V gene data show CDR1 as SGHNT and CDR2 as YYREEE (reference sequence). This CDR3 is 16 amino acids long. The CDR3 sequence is CASAPGGAEGDTEAFF.

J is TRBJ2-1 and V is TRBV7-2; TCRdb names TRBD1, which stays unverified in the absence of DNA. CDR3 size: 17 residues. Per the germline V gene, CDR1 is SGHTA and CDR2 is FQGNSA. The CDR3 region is CASSLRRPGQGANEQFF.

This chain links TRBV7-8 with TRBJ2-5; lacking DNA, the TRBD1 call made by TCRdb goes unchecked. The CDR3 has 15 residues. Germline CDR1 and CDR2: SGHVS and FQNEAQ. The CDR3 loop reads CASSPGQGRQETQYF.

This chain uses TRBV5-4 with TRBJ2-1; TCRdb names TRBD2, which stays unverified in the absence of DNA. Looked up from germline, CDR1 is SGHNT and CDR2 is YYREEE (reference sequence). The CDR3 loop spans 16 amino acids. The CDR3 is CASQDGTSGRYGEQFF.

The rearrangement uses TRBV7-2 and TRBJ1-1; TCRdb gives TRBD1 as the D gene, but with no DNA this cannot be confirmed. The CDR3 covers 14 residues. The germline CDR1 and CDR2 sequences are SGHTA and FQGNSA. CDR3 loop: CASSSGHMNTEAFF.

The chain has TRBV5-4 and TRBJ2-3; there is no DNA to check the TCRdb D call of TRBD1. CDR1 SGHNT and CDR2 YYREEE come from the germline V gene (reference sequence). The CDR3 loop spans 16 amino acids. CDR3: CASSLTGFGVTDTQYF.

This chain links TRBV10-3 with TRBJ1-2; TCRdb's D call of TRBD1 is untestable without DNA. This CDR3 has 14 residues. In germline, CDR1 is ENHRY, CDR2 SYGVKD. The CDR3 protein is CAMKMGQGANGYTF.

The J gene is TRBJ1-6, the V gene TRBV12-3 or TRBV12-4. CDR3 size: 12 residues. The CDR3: CASSSKVQSPAF.

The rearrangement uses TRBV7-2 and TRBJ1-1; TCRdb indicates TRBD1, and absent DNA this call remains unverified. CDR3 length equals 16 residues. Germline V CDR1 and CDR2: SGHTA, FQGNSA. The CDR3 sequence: CANSTAGHNRGTEAFF.

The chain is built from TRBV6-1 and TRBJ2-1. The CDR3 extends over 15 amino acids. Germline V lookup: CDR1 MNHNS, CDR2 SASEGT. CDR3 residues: CASSLAGDSYNEQFF.

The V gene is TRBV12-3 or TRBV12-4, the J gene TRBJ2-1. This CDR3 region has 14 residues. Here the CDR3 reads CASSPKFLSNEQFF.